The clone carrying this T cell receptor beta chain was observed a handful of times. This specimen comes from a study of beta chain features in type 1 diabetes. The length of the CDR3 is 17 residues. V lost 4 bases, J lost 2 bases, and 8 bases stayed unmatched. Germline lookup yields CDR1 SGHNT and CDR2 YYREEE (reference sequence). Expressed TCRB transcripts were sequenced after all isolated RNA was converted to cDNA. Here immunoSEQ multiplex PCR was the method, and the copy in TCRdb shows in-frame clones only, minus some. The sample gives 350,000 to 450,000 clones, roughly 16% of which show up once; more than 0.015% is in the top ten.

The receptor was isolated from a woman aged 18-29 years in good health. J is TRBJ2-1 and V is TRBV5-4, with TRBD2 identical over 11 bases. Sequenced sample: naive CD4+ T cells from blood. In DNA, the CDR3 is TGTGCCAGCAGCCCGACTAGCGGGAAGGTGACCTACAATGAGCAGTTCTTC. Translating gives CASSPTSGKVTYNEQFF. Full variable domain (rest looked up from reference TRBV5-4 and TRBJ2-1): ETGVTQSPTHLIKTRGQQVTLRCSSQSGHNTVSWYQQALGQGPQFIFQYYREEENGRGNFPPRFSGLQFPNYSSELNVNALELDDSALYLCASSPTSGKVTYNEQFFGPGTRLTVL.